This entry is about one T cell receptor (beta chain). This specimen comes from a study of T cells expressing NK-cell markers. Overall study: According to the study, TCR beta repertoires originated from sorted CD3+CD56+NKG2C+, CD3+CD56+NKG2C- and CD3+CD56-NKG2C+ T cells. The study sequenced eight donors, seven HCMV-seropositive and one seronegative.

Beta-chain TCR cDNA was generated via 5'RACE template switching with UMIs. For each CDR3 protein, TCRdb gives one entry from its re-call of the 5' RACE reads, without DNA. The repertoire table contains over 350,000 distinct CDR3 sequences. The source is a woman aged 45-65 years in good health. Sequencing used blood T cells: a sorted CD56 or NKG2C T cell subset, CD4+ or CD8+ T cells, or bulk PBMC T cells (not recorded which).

The chain's CDR3 is CASSQASGRSNEQFF. V and J are TRBV3-1 and TRBJ2-1; without DNA, the TCRdb call of TRBD2 cannot be checked. CDR1 is LGHDT, CDR2 YNNKEL, per germline (reference sequence). CDR3 length: 15 residues.